This T cell receptor beta chain was obtained from a study of CD8 T cells in Susac syndrome. With respect to this clonotype: A read error may account for a junction end that differs from germline.

This CDR3 is 15 amino acids long. Germline loops: CDR1 SGHRS, CDR2 YFSETQ. RNA totalling about 0.5 to 1 ug underwent reverse transcription with random hexamers. Amplification of TCR beta CDR3 across 54 Vbeta and 13 Jbeta was performed with immunoSEQ multiplex PCR. TCRdb passed the immunoSEQ multiplex PCR reads through MiXCR, listing each CDR3 protein once. The sample has some 170,000 distinct CDR3 sequences; roughly 95% are singletons. TEMRA cells were FACS-enriched, and CD8+ and CD4+ T cells were isolated negatively. V and J are TRBV5-1 and TRBJ2-7; perhaps TRBD2 as D (5 bases). The source is a human donor in good health. Sequences were obtained from CD4+ T cells from PBMCs. The CDR3 bases are TGCGCCAGCAGGTTGGAGGCTTTTAAGGGCTACGAGCAGTACTTC. It translates to CASRLEAFKGYEQYF.